These T cell receptor beta chains were read from a single sample in a study of T cell repertoires in cytomegalovirus infection. These receptors' antigens are unknown. In TCRdb, the reads were re-called with MiXCR into one record per CDR3 protein. The sample holds just over 450,000 distinct CDR3 sequences, under 55% seen once. This specimen was cultured PBMCs, taken from culture after CMV antigen stimulation. All receptors come from a human donor in good health (CMV status not recorded). Some clones in this sample may be carry-over from other donors' samples. Each CDR3 is given with its conserved first and last residue. The D gene is left open where the match is weak. Size is stated for part of the rows, as once, few or many counts, or as a class when the clone is expanded.

clone size,D gene,V gene,J gene,CDR3 DNA,CDR3 protein
.,.,TRBV4-1,TRBJ1-2,TGCGCCAGCAGCCAATCCCACAGTCAGGGCTATGGCTACACCTTC,CASSQSHSQGYGYTF
.,.,TRBV2,TRBJ2-6,TGTGCCAGCAGTGACCCGTCTGGGGCCAACGTCCTGACTTTC,CASSDPSGANVLTF
few,TRBD1,TRBV10-3,TRBJ1-1,TGTGCCATCAGTGACGTTCTTGCGGGACAGAAACTCATGAACACTGAAGCTTTCTTT,CAISDVLAGQKLMNTEAFF
few,.,TRBV6-1,TRBJ1-2,TGTGCCAGCAGATGGGTGGAGGGAGGTATGTTTGGCTACACCTTC,CASRWVEGGMFGYTF
few,.,TRBV7-6,TRBJ1-3,TGTGCCAGCAGCAGACGGGACTCCGGAAACACCATATATTTT,CASSRRDSGNTIYF
.,TRBD1,TRBV7-2,TRBJ2-2,TGTGCCAGCAGCTTAGTGGGGACAGCGAACACCGGGGAGCTGTTTTTT,CASSLVGTANTGELFF
few,.,TRBV7-9,TRBJ2-3,TGTGCCAGCAGCTTAGTCTGGACTAGCACAGATACGCAGTATTTT,CASSLVWTSTDTQYF
.,TRBD1,TRBV2,TRBJ1-1,TGTGCCAGGACAGGGGCCGGGAACACTGAAGCTTTCTTT,CARTGAGNTEAFF
.,.,TRBV7-4,TRBJ2-3,TGTGCCAGCAGCTACATAGGAAGGGCAGATACGCAGTATTTT,CASSYIGRADTQYF
few,.,TRBV7-8,TRBJ2-2,TGTGCCAGCAGCTTGGTCAGGGGCGCAGATACCGGGGAGCTGTTTTTT,CASSLVRGADTGELFF
.,.,TRBV12-3/TRBV12-4,TRBJ1-1,TGTGCCAGCACCAGCGCAGGGCTAGGCCCTGAAGCTTTCTTT,CASTSAGLGPEAFF
.,.,TRBV6-6,TRBJ1-5,TGTGCCAGCAGTTACTCGGACGGACAGCCCCAGCATTTT,CASSYSDGQPQHF
.,TRBD2,TRBV6-5,TRBJ2-3,TGTGCCAGCAGTTACTCGATTTTAGCGGGGGGAAGCACAGATACGCAGTATTTT,CASSYSILAGGSTDTQYF
.,.,TRBV10-3,TRBJ1-3,TGTGCCATCAGTGGAACAGCGTCTGGAAACACCATATATTTT,CAISGTASGNTIYF
.,.,TRBV6-1,TRBJ2-3,TGTGCCAGCTGTGGGGCCACAGATACGCAGTATTTT,CASCGATDTQYF
.,.,TRBV7-2,TRBJ1-1,TGTGCCAGCAGCTTATACAGCGTCACTGAAGCTTTCTTT,CASSLYSVTEAFF
.,.,TRBV7-2,TRBJ1-5,TGTGCCAGCAGCTTAGATCCGGGGCCCTATGTGCCCCAGCATTTT,CASSLDPGPYVPQHF